This T cell receptor (beta chain) is from a study of T cells in Graves' hyperthyroidism and ophthalmopathy. The ends lost 2 bases at V and 7 bases at J; junction bases unmatched: 7. Looked up from germline, CDR1 is MNHEY and CDR2 is SMNVEV (reference sequence). The CDR3 sequence is 14 residues long. There were TCR beta CDR3 regions amplified from RNA transcripts. Carried out on the TCR CDR3, a first-round RT-PCR used the HTBI primer set. Using its own MiXCR run on the multiplex PCR reads, TCRdb lists one record per CDR3 protein. The sample shows under 500,000 distinct CDR3 sequences, over 12% of them seen only once. This clonotype was seen repeatedly, ten times or more.

V gene TRBV27 combines with J gene TRBJ2-7; 8 positions agree with TRBD2. The sequencing input was blood. The sequence derives from a man in his fifties or sixties with Graves' ophthalmopathy. CDR3 DNA sequence: TGTGCCAGCAGTTTAGCGGGACTAGGAGTTGAGCAGTACTTC. This encodes CASSLAGLGVEQYF.